This TCR beta chain was identified during a study of blood T cell repertoires in COVID-19. Study-wide context: Sites across the United States, Italy and Spain contributed samples from acute and convalescent COVID-19. The analysed material was cDNA or gDNA that came from T cells, B-cell-depleted T cells, or PBMCs.

At least ten counts were recorded for this clone. Trimming shortened V by 5 bases and J by 8 bases, and 15 bases separated the two germline ends. Germline lookup yields CDR1 SEHNR and CDR2 FQNEAQ (reference sequence). There are 13 residues in the CDR3. Seattle enrolled patients during active infection and tracked them longitudinally. Per the original data handling: Reference gene primer amplification gave estimated nucleated cell counts. Clones were sequenced by immunoSEQ multiplex PCR, and TCRdb holds only the in-frame ones, with some missing. V and J calls plus clone size are reproduced from that table; the DNA served to infer D and trimming. Seen here are about 140,000 clones, roughly 84% observed once, and the top ten hold about 8.1%.

This chain connects TRBV7-9 to TRBJ1-2; D ambiguous. This TCR was recovered from a man between 25 and 39 years old with COVID-19, enrolled during active disease. Material: peripheral blood. CDR3 region: CASSPTLDYGYTF. The CDR3 DNA reads TGTGCCAGCAGCCCGACTCTAGATTACGGCTACACCTTC.